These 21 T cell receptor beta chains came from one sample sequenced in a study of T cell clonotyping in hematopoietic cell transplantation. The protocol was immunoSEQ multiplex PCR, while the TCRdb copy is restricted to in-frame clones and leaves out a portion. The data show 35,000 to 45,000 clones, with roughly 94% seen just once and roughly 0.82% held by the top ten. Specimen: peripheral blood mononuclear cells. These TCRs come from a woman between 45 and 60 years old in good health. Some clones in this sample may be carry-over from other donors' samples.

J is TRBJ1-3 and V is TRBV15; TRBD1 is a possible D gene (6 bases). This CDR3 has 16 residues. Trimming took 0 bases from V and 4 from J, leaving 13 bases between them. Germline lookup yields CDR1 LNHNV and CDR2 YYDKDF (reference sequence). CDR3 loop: CATSRDLGAFGNTIYF. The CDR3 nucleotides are TGTGCCACCAGCAGAGATCTGGGGGCTTTCGGAAACACCATATATTTT.

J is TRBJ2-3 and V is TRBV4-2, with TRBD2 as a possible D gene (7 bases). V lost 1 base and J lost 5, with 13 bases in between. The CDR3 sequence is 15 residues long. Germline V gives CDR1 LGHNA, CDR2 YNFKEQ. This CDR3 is CASSQAGGRGDTQYF. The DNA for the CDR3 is TGTGCCAGCAGCCAAGCGGGGGGCCGAGGAGATACGCAGTATTTT.

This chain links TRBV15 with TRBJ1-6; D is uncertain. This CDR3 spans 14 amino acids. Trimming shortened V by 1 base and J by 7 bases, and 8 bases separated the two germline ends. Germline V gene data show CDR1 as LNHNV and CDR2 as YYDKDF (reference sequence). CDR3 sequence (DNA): TGTGCCACCAGCAGAGGAGAGGGAAATTCACCCCTCCACTTT. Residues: CATSRGEGNSPLHF.

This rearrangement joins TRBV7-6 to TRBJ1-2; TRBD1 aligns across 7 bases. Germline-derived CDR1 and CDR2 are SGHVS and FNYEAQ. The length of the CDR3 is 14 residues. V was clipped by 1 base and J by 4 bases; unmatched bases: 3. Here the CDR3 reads CASSLVAGGYGYTF. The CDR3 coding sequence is TGTGCCAGCAGCTTAGTGGCAGGGGGCTATGGCTACACCTTC.

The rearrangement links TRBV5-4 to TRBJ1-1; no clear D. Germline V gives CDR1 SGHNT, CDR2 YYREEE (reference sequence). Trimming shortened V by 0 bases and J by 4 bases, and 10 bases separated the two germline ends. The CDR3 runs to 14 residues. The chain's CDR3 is CASSLEGLVTEAFF. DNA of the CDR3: TGTGCCAGCAGCTTGGAGGGTTTAGTCACTGAAGCTTTCTTT. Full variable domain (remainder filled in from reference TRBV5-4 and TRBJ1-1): ETGVTQSPTHLIKTRGQQVTLRCSSQSGHNTVSWYQQALGQGPQFIFQYYREEENGRGNFPPRFSGLQFPNYSSELNVNALELDDSALYLCASSLEGLVTEAFFGQGTRLTVV.

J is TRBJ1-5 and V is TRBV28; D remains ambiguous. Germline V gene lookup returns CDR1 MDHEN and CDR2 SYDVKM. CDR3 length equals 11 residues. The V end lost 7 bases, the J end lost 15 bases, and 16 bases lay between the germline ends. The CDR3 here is CASNSQEIPHF. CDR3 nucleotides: TGTGCCAGCAATTCCCAGGAGATACCGCATTTT.

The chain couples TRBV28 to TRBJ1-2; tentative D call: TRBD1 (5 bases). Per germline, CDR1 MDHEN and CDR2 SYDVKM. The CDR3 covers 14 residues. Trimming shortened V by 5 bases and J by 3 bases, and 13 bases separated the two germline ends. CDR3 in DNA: TGTGCCAGCAGTACAAGTGGGGGGGACTATGGCTACACCTTC. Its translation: CASSTSGGDYGYTF.

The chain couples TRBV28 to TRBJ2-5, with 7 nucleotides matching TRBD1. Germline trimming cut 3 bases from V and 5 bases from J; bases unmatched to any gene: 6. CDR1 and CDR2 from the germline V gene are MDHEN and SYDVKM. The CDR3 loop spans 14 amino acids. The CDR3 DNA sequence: TGTGCCAGCAGTTTTAGAGGGGGCGCGGAGACCCAGTACTTC. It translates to CASSFRGGAETQYF.

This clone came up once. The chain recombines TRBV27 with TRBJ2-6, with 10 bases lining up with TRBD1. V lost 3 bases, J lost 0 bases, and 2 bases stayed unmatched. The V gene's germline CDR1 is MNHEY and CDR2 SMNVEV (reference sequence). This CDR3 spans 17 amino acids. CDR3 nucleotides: TGTGCCAGCAGTTTGCGGGACAGGGGCTCTGGGGCCAACGTCCTGACTTTC. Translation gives CASSLRDRGSGANVLTF.

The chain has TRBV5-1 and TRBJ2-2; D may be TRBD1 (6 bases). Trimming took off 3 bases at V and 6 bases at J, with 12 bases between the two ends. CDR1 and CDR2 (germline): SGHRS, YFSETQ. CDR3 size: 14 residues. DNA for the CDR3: TGCGCCAGCAGCTCCCGGACAGAATCCGGGGAGCTGTTTTTT. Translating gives CASSSRTESGELFF.

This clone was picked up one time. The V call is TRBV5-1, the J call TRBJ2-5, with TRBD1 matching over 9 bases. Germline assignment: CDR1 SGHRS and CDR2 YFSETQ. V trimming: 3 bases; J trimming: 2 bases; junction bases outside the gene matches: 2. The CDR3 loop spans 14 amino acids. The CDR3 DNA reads TGCGCCAGCAGCTGGGGGACAGGGCAAGAGACCCAGTACTTC. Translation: CASSWGTGQETQYF. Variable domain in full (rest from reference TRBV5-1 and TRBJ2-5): KAGVTQTPRYLIKTRGQQVTLSCSPISGHRSVSWYQQTPGQGLQFLFEYFSETQRNKGNFPGRFSGRQFSNSRSEMNVSTLELGDSALYLCASSWGTGQETQYFGPGTRLLVL.

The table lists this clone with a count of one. This CDR3 is CASSTEGTANYGYTF. CDR3 nucleotide sequence: TGTGCCAGCAGTACAGAAGGGACAGCTAACTATGGCTACACCTTC. The rearrangement uses TRBV2 and TRBJ1-2; 7 bases agree with TRBD1. Per germline, CDR1 SNHLY and CDR2 FYNNEI. Trimming at V came to 5 bases and at J to 0 bases, leaving 6 bases not matched to a gene. This CDR3 comprises 15 residues.

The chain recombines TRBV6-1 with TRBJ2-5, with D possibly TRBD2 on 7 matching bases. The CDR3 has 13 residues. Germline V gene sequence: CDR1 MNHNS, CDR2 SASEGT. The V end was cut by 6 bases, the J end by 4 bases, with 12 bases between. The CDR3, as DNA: TGTGCCAGCAGAGCCGGGGGGCGAGAGACCCAGTACTTC. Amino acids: CASRAGGRETQYF.

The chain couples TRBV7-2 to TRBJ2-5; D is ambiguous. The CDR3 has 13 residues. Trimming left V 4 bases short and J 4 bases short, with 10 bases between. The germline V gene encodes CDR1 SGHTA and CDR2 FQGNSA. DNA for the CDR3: TGTGCCAGCAGCTCTAGGGTTCGAGAGACCCAGTACTTC. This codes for CASSSRVRETQYF.

For the CDR3, the DNA is TGCGCCAGCAGCCGAGGCTCGGGACGGGAGAACACTGAAGCTTTCTTT. Its translation is CASSRGSGRENTEAFF. The chain carries TRBV4-3 and TRBJ1-1; tentative D call: TRBD1 (5 bases). The CDR3 extends over 16 amino acids. CDR1 is LGHNA, CDR2 YSLEER, per germline. V gave up 4 bases and J gave up 1 base, with 16 bases separating them.

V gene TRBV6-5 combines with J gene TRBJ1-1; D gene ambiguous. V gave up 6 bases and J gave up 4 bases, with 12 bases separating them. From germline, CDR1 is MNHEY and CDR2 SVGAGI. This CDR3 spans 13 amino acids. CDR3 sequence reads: CASRRGLGTEAFF. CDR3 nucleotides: TGTGCCAGCAGACGGGGATTGGGCACTGAAGCTTTCTTT.

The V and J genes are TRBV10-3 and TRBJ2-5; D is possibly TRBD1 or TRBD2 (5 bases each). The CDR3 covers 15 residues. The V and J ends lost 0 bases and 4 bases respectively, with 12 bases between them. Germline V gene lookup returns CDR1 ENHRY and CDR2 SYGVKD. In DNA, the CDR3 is TGTGCCATCAGTGAGTCTGGGGGTTCGGTAGAGACCCAGTACTTC. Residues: CAISESGGSVETQYF.

For the CDR3, the DNA is TGTGCCAGCAGCTTAGGCTCCGGGGACAGTGGGGTGGGTGAGCAGTTCTTC. This translates into CASSLGSGDSGVGEQFF. V gene TRBV7-2 combines with J gene TRBJ2-1; the match to TRBD1 covers 7 bases. The CDR3 loop spans 17 amino acids. V was pared by 1 base and J by 9 bases, with 15 bases of the junction left unmatched. The germline V gene has CDR1 SGHTA and CDR2 FQGNSA.

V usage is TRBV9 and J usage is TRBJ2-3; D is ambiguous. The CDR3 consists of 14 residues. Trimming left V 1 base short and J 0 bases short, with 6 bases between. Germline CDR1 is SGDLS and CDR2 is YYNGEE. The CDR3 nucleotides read TGTGCCAGCAGCGTAATTCCTAGCACAGATACGCAGTATTTT. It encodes CASSVIPSTDTQYF. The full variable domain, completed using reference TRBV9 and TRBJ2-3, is DSGVTQTPKHLITATGQRVTLRCSPRSGDLSVYWYQQSLDQGLQFLIQYYNGEERAKGNILERFSAQQFPDLHSELNLSSLELGDSALYFCASSVIPSTDTQYFGPGTRLTVL.

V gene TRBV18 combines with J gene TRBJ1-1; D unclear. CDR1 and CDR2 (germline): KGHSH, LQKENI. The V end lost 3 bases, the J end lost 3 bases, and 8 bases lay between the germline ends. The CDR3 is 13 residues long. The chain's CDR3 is CASSPREDTEAFF. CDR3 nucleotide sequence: TGTGCCAGCTCACCCCGGGAGGACACTGAAGCTTTCTTT.

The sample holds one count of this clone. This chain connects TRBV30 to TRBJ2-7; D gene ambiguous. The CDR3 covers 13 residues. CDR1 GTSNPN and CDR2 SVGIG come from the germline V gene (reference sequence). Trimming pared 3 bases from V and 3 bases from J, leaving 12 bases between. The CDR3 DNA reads TGTGCCTGGAGCGGTGGGTTAAACTACGAGCAGTACTTC. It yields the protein CAWSGGLNYEQYF.